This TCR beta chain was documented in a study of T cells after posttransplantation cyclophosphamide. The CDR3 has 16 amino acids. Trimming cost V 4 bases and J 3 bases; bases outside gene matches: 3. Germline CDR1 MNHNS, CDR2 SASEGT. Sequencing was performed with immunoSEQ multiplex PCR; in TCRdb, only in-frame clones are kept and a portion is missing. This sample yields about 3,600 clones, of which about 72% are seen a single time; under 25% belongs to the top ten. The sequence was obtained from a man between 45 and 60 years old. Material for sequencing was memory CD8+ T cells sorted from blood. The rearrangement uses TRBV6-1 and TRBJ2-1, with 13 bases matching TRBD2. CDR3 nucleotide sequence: TGTGCCAGCAGTGGGGGACTAGCGGGAATCTACAATGAGCAGTTCTTC. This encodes CASSGGLAGIYNEQFF.